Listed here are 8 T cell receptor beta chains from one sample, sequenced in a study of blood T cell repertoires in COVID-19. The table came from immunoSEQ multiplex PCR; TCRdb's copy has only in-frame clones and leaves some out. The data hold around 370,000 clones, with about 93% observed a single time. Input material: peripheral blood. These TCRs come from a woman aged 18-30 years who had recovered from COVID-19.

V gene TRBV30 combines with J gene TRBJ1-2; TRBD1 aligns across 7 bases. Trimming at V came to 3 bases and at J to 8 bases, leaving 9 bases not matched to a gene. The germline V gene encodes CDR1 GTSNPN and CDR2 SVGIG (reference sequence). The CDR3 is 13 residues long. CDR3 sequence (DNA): TGTGCCTGGAGGATTGGACAGGTTGGCGGCTACACCTTC. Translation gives CAWRIGQVGGYTF. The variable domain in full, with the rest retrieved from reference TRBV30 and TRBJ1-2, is SQTIHQWPATLVQPVGSPLSLECTVEGTSNPNLYWYRQAAGRGLQLLFYSVGIGQISSEVPQNLSASRPQDRQFILSSKKLLLSDSGFYLCAWRIGQVGGYTFGSGTRLTVV.

The DNA for the CDR3 is TGTGCCAGCAGTGATGGCACCCCGGGAGAACATGAGCAGTTCTTC. Protein: CASSDGTPGEHEQFF. The gene calls are TRBV2 and TRBJ2-1, with D perhaps TRBD2 (6 bases). From germline, CDR1 is SNHLY and CDR2 FYNNEI. CDR3 size: 15 residues. The ends were cut back, 3 bases at V and 8 bases at J, with 17 bases in the middle.

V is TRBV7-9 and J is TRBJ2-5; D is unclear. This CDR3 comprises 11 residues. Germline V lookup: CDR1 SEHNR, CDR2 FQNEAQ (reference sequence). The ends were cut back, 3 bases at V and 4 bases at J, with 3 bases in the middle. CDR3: CASSFRETQYF. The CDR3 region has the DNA TGTGCCAGCAGCTTCAGAGAGACCCAGTACTTC. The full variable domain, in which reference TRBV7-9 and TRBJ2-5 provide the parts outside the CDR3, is DTGVSQNPRHKITKRGQNVTFRCDPISEHNRLYWYRQTLGQGPEFLTYFQNEAQLEKSRLLSDRFSAERPKGSFSTLEIQRTEQGDSAMYLCASSFRETQYFGPGTRLLVL.

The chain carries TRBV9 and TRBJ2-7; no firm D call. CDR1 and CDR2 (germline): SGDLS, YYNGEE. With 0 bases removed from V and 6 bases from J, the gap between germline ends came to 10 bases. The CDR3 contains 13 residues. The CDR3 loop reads CASSVVVALEQYV. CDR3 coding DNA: TGTGCCAGCAGCGTAGTAGTCGCCCTCGAGCAGTACGTC.

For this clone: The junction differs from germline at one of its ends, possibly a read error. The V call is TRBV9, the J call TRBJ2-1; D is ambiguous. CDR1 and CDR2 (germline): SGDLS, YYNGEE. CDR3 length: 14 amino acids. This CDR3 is CASSVESSSDVLIF. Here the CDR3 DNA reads TGTGCCAGCAGCGTAGAGTCCTCTAGTGACGTCTTGATCTTC.

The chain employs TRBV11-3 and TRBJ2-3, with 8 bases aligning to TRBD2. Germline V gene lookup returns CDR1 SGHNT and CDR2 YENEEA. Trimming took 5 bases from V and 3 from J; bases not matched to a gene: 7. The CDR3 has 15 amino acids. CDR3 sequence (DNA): TGTGCCAGCAGCCCCGGGGGGGATGGGACAGATACGCAGTATTTT. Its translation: CASSPGGDGTDTQYF. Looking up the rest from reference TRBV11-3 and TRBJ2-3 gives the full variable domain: EAGVVQSPRYKIIEKKQPVAFWCNPISGHNTLYWYLQNLGQGPELLIRYENEEAVDDSQLPKDRFSAERLKGVDSTLKIQPAELGDSAVYLCASSPGGDGTDTQYFGPGTRLTVL.

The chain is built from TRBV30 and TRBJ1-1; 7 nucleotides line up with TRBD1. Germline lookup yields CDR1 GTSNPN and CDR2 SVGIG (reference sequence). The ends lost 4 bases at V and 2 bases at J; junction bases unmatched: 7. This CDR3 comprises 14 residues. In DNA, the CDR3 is TGTGCCTGGACCTTGGGACAGACTAACACTGAAGCTTTCTTT. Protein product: CAWTLGQTNTEAFF.

Here the CDR3 DNA reads TGCGCCAGCAGCCAAGATCGACAGCCAACTAATGAAAAACTGTTTTTT. Translated: CASSQDRQPTNEKLFF. The chain couples TRBV4-3 to TRBJ1-4, with D perhaps matching TRBD1 (5 bases). The V end lost 0 bases, the J end lost 0 bases, and 8 bases lay between the germline ends. CDR3 size: 16 residues. Germline lookup yields CDR1 LGHNA and CDR2 YSLEER.